The T cell receptor beta chain described here comes from a study of cytomegalovirus exposure and HLA in healthy donors. Study-level findings and limits: TCR beta sequences numbering 15,000 to 20,000 were associated with HLA alleles at 0.05 false discovery rate in a later analysis. Across donors, sequencing depth was assumed by presence/absence analyses to be roughly uniform.

Trimming cost V 6 bases and J 5 bases; bases outside gene matches: 2. Germline assignment: CDR1 LNHDA and CDR2 SQIVND (reference sequence). The CDR3 is 14 residues long. Regarding this clone: Its antigen is unknown.

The donors (healthy individuals) were bone marrow donors. The PCR made use of 60 Vbeta and 13 Jbeta primers. Libraries were prepared by immunoSEQ multiplex PCR; TCRdb keeps only in-frame clonotypes and omits some of them. Of around 81,000 clones listed, roughly 64% are singletons. The chain couples TRBV19 to TRBJ1-5; TRBD1 aligns across 12 bases. This TCR was recovered from a man aged 25-45 years in good health and CMV-seropositive. Material: PBMCs. The CDR3 DNA sequence: TGTGCCAGTAGCGGGACAGGGGGCGATCAGCCCCAGCATTTT. It translates to CASSGTGGDQPQHF.